Following are 28 T cell receptor beta chains from one sample sequenced in a study of blood T cell repertoires in COVID-19. Data came from immunoSEQ multiplex PCR; TCRdb stores just in-frame clones and leaves some out. The repertoire holds about 140,000 clones, with under 85% as singletons. The sequencing sample was made of peripheral blood. The receptors originated from a human donor in a cohort sampled during active COVID-19.

The chain recombines TRBV18 with TRBJ2-7; 8 bases align to TRBD1. From germline, CDR1 is KGHSH and CDR2 LQKENI. This CDR3 is 15 amino acids long. Trimming took 6 bases from V and 5 from J; bases not matched to a gene: 12. DNA for the CDR3: TGTGCCAGCTCCTCGATACAGGGGGAAGTCGACGAGCAGTACTTC. Residues: CASSSIQGEVDEQYF.

The chain uses TRBV12-5 and TRBJ2-5; the D gene is possibly TRBD1 (5 bases). The germline gives CDR1 LGHNT, CDR2 FRNRAP. The CDR3 is 14 amino acids. V was pared by 5 bases and J by 1 base, with 11 bases between. The CDR3 spells CASGGPDSQETQYF. The CDR3, as DNA: TGTGCTAGTGGTGGGCCCGACAGCCAAGAGACCCAGTACTTC.

The genes are TRBV7-8 and TRBJ1-1; D might be TRBD1 (5 bases). This CDR3 is built from 13 residues. The germline gives CDR1 SGHVS, CDR2 FQNEAQ. V lost 5 bases to trimming and J lost 3 bases, with 10 bases between them. This CDR3 reads CASSRKGDTEAFF. For the CDR3, the DNA is TGTGCCAGCAGCCGGAAAGGGGACACTGAAGCTTTCTTT.

This sequence joins TRBV18 and TRBJ2-7; the match to TRBD1 covers 8 bases. CDR1 and CDR2 from the germline V gene are KGHSH and LQKENI. V lost 4 bases, J lost 6 bases, and 8 bases stayed unmatched. The CDR3 runs to 14 residues. CDR3 protein: CASSLGQGYGEQYF. The CDR3 DNA follows: TGTGCCAGCTCACTCGGACAGGGTTATGGCGAGCAGTACTTC.

The CDR3: CASRATGGYNEQFF. Written as DNA, the CDR3 is TGTGCCAGCAGAGCGACAGGGGGTTACAATGAGCAGTTCTTC. The chain employs TRBV6-5 and TRBJ2-1; TRBD1 agrees at 9 bases. This CDR3 is 14 amino acids long. Germline-derived CDR1 and CDR2 are MNHEY and SVGAGI. The ends lost 6 bases at V and 4 bases at J; junction bases unmatched: 4.

The chain is built from TRBV24-1 and TRBJ2-2; no firm D call. Trimming removed 10 bases from V and 0 bases from J, with 5 bases in between. The CDR3 loop spans 12 amino acids. Germline CDR1 is KGHDR and CDR2 is SFDVKD. The DNA for the CDR3 is TGTGCCACGGCAGCGAACACCGGGGAGCTGTTTTTT. It translates to CATAANTGELFF.

The V and J genes are TRBV6-1 and TRBJ1-6, with D uncertain. Germline V CDR1 and CDR2: MNHNS, SASEGT. Deletions cut 3 bases from V and 10 bases from J, with 10 bases between. This CDR3 is built from 13 residues. The CDR3 protein is CASSDEFQSPLHF. The CDR3 DNA sequence: TGTGCCAGCAGTGATGAGTTCCAATCACCCCTCCACTTT.

The rearrangement joins TRBV6-2 or TRBV6-3 to TRBJ2-5; tentatively, D is TRBD2 (5 bases). CDR1 MNHEY and CDR2 SVGEGT come from the germline V gene. The CDR3 runs to 12 residues. The V and J ends lost 5 bases and 3 bases respectively, with 7 bases between them. CDR3 protein: CASSDGEETQYF. The CDR3 coding sequence is TGTGCCAGCAGTGACGGGGAAGAGACCCAGTACTTC.

The chain recombines TRBV19 with TRBJ2-1, with D maybe TRBD1 (5 bases). Germline V CDR1 and CDR2: LNHDA, SQIVND (reference sequence). The CDR3 sequence is 11 residues long. The ends were cut back, 9 bases at V and 10 bases at J, with 13 bases in the middle. The CDR3 here is CASDQGSEQFF. The CDR3 DNA reads TGTGCCAGCGACCAGGGTTCCGAGCAGTTCTTC.

This chain connects TRBV6-5 to TRBJ2-7; 7 bases agree with TRBD1. This CDR3 contains 14 residues. V dropped 7 bases and J dropped 5; count of bases not matched to a gene: 11. Germline V gene sequence: CDR1 MNHEY, CDR2 SVGAGI. The CDR3 loop reads CASTVTGTVNEQYF. The CDR3, as DNA: TGTGCCAGCACCGTAACCGGGACAGTTAACGAGCAGTACTTC.

The J gene is TRBJ2-3, the V gene TRBV14; 7 bases match TRBD1. V was pared by 4 bases and J by 0 bases, with 4 bases of the junction left unmatched. CDR1 SGHDN and CDR2 FVKESK come from the germline V gene. The CDR3 has 15 amino acids. The CDR3 DNA reads as TGTGCCAGCAGCCGCGACAGGGTTAGCACAGATACGCAGTATTTT. It translates to CASSRDRVSTDTQYF.

The chain uses TRBV3-1 (or the pseudogene TRBV3-2) and TRBJ2-7, with 10 bases matching TRBD2. This CDR3 comprises 15 residues. Trimming took 4 bases from V and 1 from J; bases not matched to a gene: 4. CDR1 LGHDT and CDR2 YNNKEL come from the germline V gene (reference sequence). The CDR3 loop reads CASSRLAGLSYEQYF. In DNA form, the CDR3 reads TGTGCCAGCAGCCGACTAGCGGGCCTATCCTACGAGCAGTACTTC.

The chain joins TRBV12-3 or TRBV12-4 to TRBJ1-5; the D is unclear. The CDR3 is 12 amino acids. V was pared by 7 bases and J by 0 bases, with 4 bases between. DNA of the CDR3: TGTGCCAGCACCTTTAGCAATCAGCCCCAGCATTTT. It encodes CASTFSNQPQHF.

The J gene is TRBJ2-7, the V gene TRBV14, with 7 bases identical to TRBD1. CDR1 and CDR2 (germline): SGHDN, FVKESK. The V and J ends lost 1 base and 6 bases, in that order; junction bases with no gene match: 6. The CDR3 covers 14 residues. The CDR3: CASSQVRGGGEQYF. The CDR3 DNA reads as TGTGCCAGCAGCCAAGTCAGAGGGGGCGGCGAGCAGTACTTC.

V and J are TRBV6-5 and TRBJ2-3; the match to TRBD2 covers 9 bases. CDR1 is MNHEY and CDR2 is SVGAGI in the germline V gene. The CDR3 spans 15 residues. Trimming at V came to 2 bases and at J to 0 bases, leaving 0 bases not matched to a gene. CDR3 loop: CASSYSGGSTDTQYF. In DNA form, the CDR3 reads TGTGCCAGCAGTTACAGCGGGGGGAGCACAGATACGCAGTATTTT.

The V call is TRBV9, the J call TRBJ2-3, with 7 bases aligning to TRBD1. The CDR3 totals 17 residues. The ends lost 4 bases at V and 11 bases at J; junction bases unmatched: 22. Germline loops: CDR1 SGDLS, CDR2 YYNGEE. CDR3 DNA: TGTGCCAGCAGCCCCCAATCGGGACAGCCCTATTACCATGGGCAGTATTTT. Protein sequence: CASSPQSGQPYYHGQYF. Drawing the rest from reference TRBV9 and TRBJ2-3, the complete variable domain is DSGVTQTPKHLITATGQRVTLRCSPRSGDLSVYWYQQSLDQGLQFLIQYYNGEERAKGNILERFSAQQFPDLHSELNLSSLELGDSALYFCASSPQSGQPYYHGQYFGPGTRLTVL.

This clone was found once. V and J are TRBV5-1 and TRBJ1-2; D is ambiguous. The CDR3 runs to 13 residues. V lost 4 bases and J lost 4, with 11 bases in between. Germline-derived CDR1 and CDR2 are SGHRS and YFSETQ. The CDR3 nucleotides read TGCGCCAGCAGCGTGGGAGGGAGCTATGGCTACACCTTC. This sequence encodes CASSVGGSYGYTF.

The chain recombines TRBV10-1 with TRBJ2-1, with D tentatively TRBD1 (6 bases). CDR1 WNHNN and CDR2 SYGVQD come from the germline V gene (reference sequence). V was shortened by 0 bases and J by 0 bases, with 21 bases between the two germline ends. CDR3 length: 20 residues. CDR3 in DNA: TGCGCCAGCAGTGAGTCTGAGATACAGGGCCTCCCGAGCTCCTACAATGAGCAGTTCTTC. Translated, it gives CASSESEIQGLPSSYNEQFF.

This chain uses TRBV7-2 with TRBJ2-7, with no clear D. V was shortened by 5 bases and J by 1 base, with 12 bases between the two germline ends. Germline V lookup: CDR1 SGHTA, CDR2 FQGNSA. This CDR3 is built from 14 residues. The CDR3 sequence: CASSNLRSSYEQYF. The CDR3 coding sequence is TGTGCCAGCAGCAACTTGCGGTCTTCCTACGAGCAGTACTTC.

The chain has TRBV5-1 and TRBJ2-3, with D possibly being TRBD1 (5 bases). Germline CDR1 and CDR2: SGHRS and YFSETQ. The germline V and J ends were trimmed by 6 bases and 1 base, with 9 bases remaining between them. CDR3 length equals 13 residues. This chain's CDR3 is CASTVGGTDTQYF. As DNA, the CDR3 is TGCGCCAGCACGGTAGGGGGCACAGATACGCAGTATTTT.

This clone was found once. The gene calls are TRBV5-1 and TRBJ1-1, with D perhaps matching TRBD1 (6 bases). The V and J ends lost 0 bases and 1 base respectively, with 13 bases between them. CDR3 length equals 16 residues. Germline lookup yields CDR1 SGHRS and CDR2 YFSETQ. CDR3 nucleotides: TGCGCCAGCAGCTTGGGAGTACAGGGTGGGAACACTGAAGCTTTCTTT. As protein: CASSLGVQGGNTEAFF.

This chain uses TRBV5-1 with TRBJ2-1; a weak D match, TRBD2 (7 bases). The CDR3 contains 15 residues. CDR1 and CDR2 from the germline V gene are SGHRS and YFSETQ. With 6 bases removed from V and 9 bases from J, the gap between germline ends came to 22 bases. This chain's CDR3 is CASILRGGLESEQFF. In nucleotides, the CDR3 is TGCGCCAGCATACTCAGGGGAGGACTAGAGAGTGAGCAGTTCTTC.

V is TRBV5-1 and J is TRBJ1-4, with D tentatively TRBD1 (6 bases). Germline loops: CDR1 SGHRS, CDR2 YFSETQ. CDR3 length: 14 amino acids. V lost 5 bases and J 0 bases, leaving 8 bases between the germline ends. The CDR3 reads CASSQGTTNEKLFF. The CDR3 region has the DNA TGCGCCAGCAGTCAGGGGACAACTAATGAAAAACTGTTTTTT.

This chain uses TRBV29-1 with TRBJ1-1; 10 bases are a match to TRBD1. The CDR3 consists of 13 residues. In germline, CDR1 is SQVTM, CDR2 ANQGSEA. The ends lost 7 bases at V and 5 bases at J; junction bases unmatched: 7. CDR3 DNA: TGCAGCGCCCACAGGACAGGGGGAACTGAAGCTTTCTTT. Residues: CSAHRTGGTEAFF.

CDR3 coding DNA: TGTGCCAGCAGCCTTAGCGGGGGGAATGAGCAGTTCTTC. Encoded protein: CASSLSGGNEQFF. The gene calls are TRBV5-4 and TRBJ2-1; 10 bases are a match to TRBD2. V lost 4 bases and J lost 7; bases outside the gene matches: 2. The germline gives CDR1 SGHNT, CDR2 YYREEE (reference sequence). The CDR3 contains 13 residues. Variable domain in full (rest from reference TRBV5-4 and TRBJ2-1): ETGVTQSPTHLIKTRGQQVTLRCSSQSGHNTVSWYQQALGQGPQFIFQYYREEENGRGNFPPRFSGLQFPNYSSELNVNALELDDSALYLCASSLSGGNEQFFGPGTRLTVL.

The chain carries TRBV4-3 and TRBJ2-1, with 11 bases aligning to TRBD2. This CDR3 region has 16 residues. V lost 1 base and J lost 4; bases outside the gene matches: 3. Germline CDR1 is LGHNA and CDR2 is YSLEER. The CDR3 DNA reads TGCGCCAGCAGCCAAGGGCTAGCGGGGGGTTACAATGAGCAGTTCTTC. As protein: CASSQGLAGGYNEQFF.

The CDR3 here is CASTKGQSTDTQYF. The CDR3 DNA sequence: TGTGCCAGCACCAAAGGACAGTCCACAGATACGCAGTATTTT. This chain links TRBV6-6 with TRBJ2-3; possible D gene TRBD1, 6 bases. V lost 7 bases, J lost 2 bases, and 13 bases lay in between. This CDR3 is 14 amino acids long. Germline CDR1 and CDR2: MNHNY and SVGAGI (reference sequence).

The chain has TRBV7-2 and TRBJ2-3; 11 positions agree with TRBD2. V trimming: 1 base; J trimming: 6 bases; junction bases outside the gene matches: 9. The CDR3 runs to 17 residues. The germline V gene has CDR1 SGHTA and CDR2 FQGNSA. CDR3 protein: CASSLDLAGGLFDTQYF. Here the CDR3 DNA reads TGTGCCAGCAGCTTAGACCTAGCGGGGGGCCTGTTTGATACGCAGTATTTT.